A single sample is the source of the 7 T cell receptor beta chains below, sequenced in a study of CD8 T cells in ankylosing spondylitis. In TCRdb, the 5' RACE reads were re-called with MiXCR into one record per CDR3 protein. Here the sample spans about 330,000 distinct CDR3 sequences, around 7.6% being singletons. Study-wide findings and caveats: A TCR beta motif of eight highly homologous variants appeared characteristic of ankylosing spondylitis blood.

These receptors have no known antigen. The sequencing input was blood, either unsorted or a sorted T cell fraction (not recorded which). The receptors derive from a male donor with ankylosing spondylitis.

This clonotype showed up many times. The junction departs from the called germline gene at one end, perhaps through a read error. The CDR3 nucleotides are TGTGCCATCAGTGAGTCGATCAGGGCAGGGAGCCGTTTT. This gives the protein CAISESIRAGSRF. The V and J genes are TRBV10-3 and TRBJ1-5; D perhaps matches TRBD1 (5 bases). The CDR3 runs 13 residues. CDR1 and CDR2 (germline): ENHRY, SYGVKD.

The chain couples TRBV4-2 to TRBJ1-1; no clear D gene. Trimming stripped 1 base from V and 0 bases from J, with 9 bases between. This CDR3 spans 15 amino acids. Germline lookup yields CDR1 LGHNA and CDR2 YNFKEQ. The CDR3 here is CASSQVEGVNTEAFF. The CDR3 DNA is TGTGCCAGCAGCCAAGTGGAGGGAGTGAACACTGAAGCTTTCTTT.

This CDR3 reads CASSPRPGEKLFF. In DNA form, the CDR3 reads TGCGCCAGCAGCCCCCGACCCGGTGAAAAACTGTTTTTT. The V call is TRBV4-3, the J call TRBJ1-4, with no clear D. The germline gives CDR1 LGHNA, CDR2 YSLEER. The CDR3 runs to 13 residues. The germline V and J ends were trimmed by 4 bases and 7 bases, with 10 bases remaining between them.

The genes are TRBV5-1 and TRBJ2-1; 7 bases are shared with TRBD2. CDR1 and CDR2 from the germline V gene are SGHRS and YFSETQ. The CDR3 runs to 17 residues. The ends lost 4 bases at V and 6 bases at J; junction bases unmatched: 16. The CDR3 nucleotides read TGCGCCAGCAGCCGGAATATTCGACTAGCACCGGGCAATGAGCAGTTCTTC. Amino acids: CASSRNIRLAPGNEQFF. Full variable domain (missing parts from reference TRBV5-1 and TRBJ2-1): KAGVTQTPRYLIKTRGQQVTLSCSPISGHRSVSWYQQTPGQGLQFLFEYFSETQRNKGNFPGRFSGRQFSNSRSEMNVSTLELGDSALYLCASSRNIRLAPGNEQFFGPGTRLTVL.

This clonotype has a count of ten or more. This rearrangement joins TRBV15 to TRBJ2-2; tentative D call: TRBD2 (5 bases). The germline CDR1 and CDR2 sequences are LNHNV and YYDKDF (reference sequence). V shed 3 bases and J shed 0 bases, with 8 bases lying between them. There are 15 residues in the CDR3. CDR3 coding DNA: TGTGCCACCAGCAGGGACTTGACGAACACCGGGGAGCTGTTTTTT. Encoded protein: CATSRDLTNTGELFF.

The rearrangement joins TRBV6-1 to TRBJ2-1; D is perhaps TRBD2 (5 bases). Germline CDR1 is MNHNS and CDR2 is SASEGT. This CDR3 is built from 16 residues. Trimming stripped 8 bases from V and 3 bases from J, with 20 bases between. CDR3 DNA sequence: TGTGCCAGCGCTCTGCGGGTACCCGGGCGCTACAATGAGCAGTTCTTC. Translation: CASALRVPGRYNEQFF.

Ten or more counts support this clonotype. V usage is TRBV2 and J usage is TRBJ1-2; maybe TRBD1 (5 bases). V lost 6 bases and J 4 bases, leaving 15 bases between the germline ends. The CDR3 runs to 14 residues. Germline V lookup: CDR1 SNHLY, CDR2 FYNNEI. CDR3 in amino acids: CASSRDHLGYGYTF. The CDR3 DNA sequence: TGTGCCAGCAGCAGGGACCATTTAGGCTATGGCTACACCTTC.